This T cell receptor (beta chain) was identified in a study of blood T cell repertoires in COVID-19. In regard to this clone: Other DNA variants within this sample encode the same CDR3.

Germline lookup yields CDR1 GTSNPN and CDR2 SVGIG (reference sequence). The CDR3 totals 13 residues. Trimming cost V 0 bases and J 6 bases, with 9 bases left between them. Profiled with immunoSEQ multiplex PCR; TCRdb holds only in-frame clones, not every one. Among about 250,000 clones, about 83% were seen once, and the ten largest hold about 6%. This clonotype was sampled from a woman of 80 years or more with COVID-19, enrolled during active disease. The rearrangement uses TRBV30 and TRBJ1-5, with D tentatively TRBD1 (6 bases). Sequenced material: peripheral blood. The CDR3 bases are TGTGCCTGGAGTGTAGGGGGTGGTCAGCCCCAGCATTTT. Its translation: CAWSVGGGQPQHF. Based on the CDR3 plus reference TRBV30 and TRBJ1-5, the full variable domain is SQTIHQWPATLVQPVGSPLSLECTVEGTSNPNLYWYRQAAGRGLQLLFYSVGIGQISSEVPQNLSASRPQDRQFILSSKKLLLSDSGFYLCAWSVGGGQPQHFGDGTRLSIL.